A single sample gave rise to the 26 T cell receptor beta chains below, sequenced in a study of T cells after yellow fever vaccination. From the 5' RACE reads, TCRdb called clonotypes with MiXCR, one entry per CDR3 protein. Here the sample spans just under 600,000 distinct CDR3 sequences, approximately 13% being singletons. The sample here was PBMCs, taken on the day of the yellow fever booster vaccination. The receptors were sampled from a man aged 25 to 40 who received the YFV17D yellow fever vaccine.

There are a few counts of this clonotype. The rearrangement joins TRBV21-1 to TRBJ1-2; the table's D call of TRBD1 was not tested on the DNA. TRBV21-1 is termed a pseudogene. The CDR3 consists of 19 residues. The CDR3 DNA reads TGTGCCAGCAGCAATCCGGGACGGTGTTTCTGGGGAGCGTATTCCGGCTACACCTTC. Translating gives CASSNPGRCFWGAYSGYTF.

The chain carries TRBV12-3 or TRBV12-4 and TRBJ1-1; D is possibly TRBD1 (5 bases). V shed 4 bases and J shed 4 bases, with 13 bases lying between them. The CDR3 has 14 amino acids. CDR3 DNA: TGTGCCAGCAGTTCCGGGACTTGGGTCACTGAAGCTTTCTTT. It yields the protein CASSSGTWVTEAFF.

V and J are TRBV7-9 and TRBJ2-3; no reliable D call. Between the trimmed V and J ends, which lost 8 bases and 2 bases, there was a span of 14 bases. Germline lookup yields CDR1 SEHNR and CDR2 FQNEAQ (reference sequence). The CDR3 is 14 residues long. In DNA, the CDR3 is TGTGCCAGCGATGGCGCCCCCCCCACAGATACGCAGTATTTT. As protein: CASDGAPPTDTQYF. The variable domain in full, with the rest retrieved from reference TRBV7-9 and TRBJ2-3, is DTGVSQNPRHKITKRGQNVTFRCDPISEHNRLYWYRQTLGQGPEFLTYFQNEAQLEKSRLLSDRFSAERPKGSFSTLEIQRTEQGDSAMYLCASDGAPPTDTQYFGPGTRLTVL.

This clonotype was detected a few times. The V and J genes are TRBV27 and TRBJ2-1; 10 bases line up with TRBD2. The germline V gene encodes CDR1 MNHEY and CDR2 SMNVEV (reference sequence). V was clipped by 5 bases and J by 10 bases; unmatched bases: 14. The CDR3 runs 16 residues. The CDR3 sequence: CASSPFVAGGIGEQFF. CDR3 sequence (DNA): TGTGCCAGCAGTCCGTTCGTAGCGGGAGGAATTGGGGAGCAGTTCTTC.

This clonotype was counted between two and nine times. The rearrangement uses TRBV7-9 and TRBJ2-5; TRBD1 matches at 8 bases. After removal of 2 bases from V and 2 bases from J, the junction contained 7 bases not matched to a gene. Germline CDR1 is SEHNR and CDR2 is FQNEAQ (reference sequence). The CDR3 contains 16 residues. The CDR3 protein is CASSLWTGLKQETQYF. The CDR3 DNA reads as TGTGCCAGCAGCTTATGGACAGGGCTCAAACAAGAGACCCAGTACTTC.

The CDR3 here is CASRPGPSRNEQFF. CDR3 DNA: TGTGCCAGCAGACCGGGACCCTCGAGGAATGAGCAGTTCTTC. V is TRBV4-2 and J is TRBJ2-1; D may be TRBD1 or TRBD2 (5 bases each). CDR1 is LGHNA and CDR2 is YNFKEQ in the germline V gene. The CDR3 contains 14 residues. Trimming cost V 6 bases and J 7 bases, with 16 bases left between them.

Ten or more counts support this clonotype. The V gene is TRBV6-5, the J gene TRBJ2-7, with 7 bases fitting TRBD2. The V gene's germline CDR1 is MNHEY and CDR2 SVGAGI. This CDR3 contains 17 residues. Germline trimming cut 2 bases from V and 0 bases from J; bases unmatched to any gene: 10. The CDR3 spells CASSYAQTGRGSYEQYF. CDR3 DNA sequence: TGTGCCAGCAGTTACGCTCAAACGGGGAGGGGCTCCTACGAGCAGTACTTC.

This clonotype was found a few times. The rearrangement uses TRBV7-2 and TRBJ2-3; TRBD1 aligns across 7 bases. CDR1 and CDR2 from the germline V gene are SGHTA and FQGNSA. V trimming: 8 bases; J trimming: 4 bases; junction bases outside the gene matches: 9. The CDR3 totals 14 residues. The CDR3 loop reads CASARQGLADTQYF. CDR3 in DNA: TGTGCCAGCGCAAGACAGGGTCTGGCAGATACGCAGTATTTT.

This clonotype was detected only a few times. The V and J genes are TRBV12-3 or TRBV12-4 and TRBJ1-4; D may be TRBD1 (6 bases). The length of the CDR3 is 15 residues. V gave up 6 bases and J gave up 7 bases, with 18 bases separating them. DNA for the CDR3: TGTGCCAGCAGGATTACCGGGACATCTCTTGAAAAACTGTTTTTT. It codes for CASRITGTSLEKLFF.

J is TRBJ2-7 and V is TRBV4-3, with 9 bases matching TRBD2. V lost 4 bases, J lost 3 bases, and 7 bases stayed unmatched. Germline assignment: CDR1 LGHNA and CDR2 YSLEER. CDR3 length: 15 amino acids. In DNA form, the CDR3 reads TGCGCCAGCAGCCGGGGAGTAGCGGGAGTCTACGAGCAGTACTTC. The encoded protein is CASSRGVAGVYEQYF.

This clonotype appeared many times. The J gene is TRBJ2-5, the V gene TRBV6-5, with TRBD1 matching 8 bases. CDR3 length equals 15 residues. V lost 4 bases and J lost 4; bases outside the gene matches: 8. From germline, CDR1 is MNHEY and CDR2 SVGAGI. The DNA for the CDR3 is TGTGCCAGCAGTTTCAGCGCAGGGGGCTTAGAGACCCAGTACTTC. Translation: CASSFSAGGLETQYF.

This clonotype was found a few times. V and J are TRBV6-1 and TRBJ2-4; D possibly corresponds to TRBD2 (7 bases). Germline V gene sequence: CDR1 MNHNS, CDR2 SASEGT. V dropped 10 bases and J dropped 4 bases, with 17 bases sitting between them. The CDR3 loop spans 14 amino acids. The CDR3 sequence: CATEGGSKKNIQYF. The CDR3 DNA sequence: TGTGCCACCGAGGGGGGGAGCAAGAAAAACATTCAGTACTTC.

The gene calls are TRBV7-3 and TRBJ2-3, with 8 bases that match TRBD2. With 1 base clipped from V and 1 base from J, the junction kept 1 base outside the gene matches. The CDR3 sequence is 15 residues long. CDR1 and CDR2 (germline): SGHTA, FQGTGA. The chain's CDR3 is CASSLKAGGTDTQYF. CDR3 nucleotides: TGTGCCAGCAGCTTAAAAGCGGGGGGCACAGATACGCAGTATTTT.

This chain joins TRBV5-1 and TRBJ2-1, with TRBD2 matching 7 bases. V shed 0 bases and J 3 bases; nucleotides not matched to a gene: 6. The CDR3 has 16 amino acids. Germline assignment: CDR1 SGHRS and CDR2 YFSETQ. In nucleotides, the CDR3 is TGCGCCAGCAGCTTGGCCGGGCTAGCGGACTACAATGAGCAGTTCTTC. Its translation is CASSLAGLADYNEQFF.

The J gene is TRBJ2-5, the V gene TRBV18, with 13 positions matching TRBD2. V trimming: 2 bases; J trimming: 3 bases; junction bases outside the gene matches: 0. This CDR3 spans 15 amino acids. Germline CDR1 reads KGHSH; CDR2 reads LQKENI. The CDR3 protein is CASSPGTSGKETQYF. The CDR3 DNA follows: TGTGCCAGCTCACCAGGGACTAGCGGGAAAGAGACCCAGTACTTC.

This clonotype was counted only a few times. The gene calls are TRBV7-9 and TRBJ2-3; TRBD2 matches 8 bases. With V trimmed by 8 bases and J by 2 bases, 6 bases remained unmatched. CDR1 is SEHNR and CDR2 is FQNEAQ in the germline V gene (reference sequence). CDR3 length: 14 residues. This chain's CDR3 is CASHYSGATDTQYF. The CDR3 DNA reads as TGTGCCAGCCATTATAGCGGGGCCACAGATACGCAGTATTTT.

This clonotype occurred once. The J gene is TRBJ2-7, the V gene TRBV6-1; no firm D call. The germline V gene has CDR1 MNHNS and CDR2 SASEGT. This CDR3 has 13 residues. Trimming cost V 6 bases and J 6 bases, with 15 bases left between them. The CDR3 region is CASSGADPGEQYF. In DNA form, the CDR3 reads TGTGCCAGCAGCGGCGCAGACCCTGGCGAGCAGTACTTC.

Only a few counts were recorded for this clonotype. The chain joins TRBV12-3 or TRBV12-4 to TRBJ2-2, with 7 bases fitting TRBD2. The CDR3 length is 16 residues. Losses at the gene ends were 1 base for V and 0 bases for J; bases not matched to a gene: 2. The CDR3: CASSLGGSPNTGELFF. CDR3 in DNA: TGTGCCAGCAGTTTAGGCGGGAGCCCGAACACCGGGGAGCTGTTTTTT.

This clonotype has more than one count but fewer than ten. V and J are TRBV12-3 or TRBV12-4 and TRBJ2-1; no reliable D call. V lost 5 bases to trimming and J lost 7 bases, with 9 bases between them. This CDR3 is built from 12 residues. CDR3 sequence: CASSQSWNEQFF. Written as DNA, the CDR3 is TGTGCCAGCAGTCAATCATGGAATGAGCAGTTCTTC.

The V and J genes are TRBV5-1 and TRBJ1-1; the match to TRBD1 covers 7 bases. Germline V gene lookup returns CDR1 SGHRS and CDR2 YFSETQ. The V gene end was trimmed by 3 bases and the J gene end by 3 bases; junction bases not matched to a gene: 8. The CDR3 loop spans 15 amino acids. CDR3: CASSSRGTDDTEAFF. CDR3 DNA sequence: TGCGCCAGCAGCTCAAGGGGGACAGACGACACTGAAGCTTTCTTT.

J is TRBJ2-5 and V is TRBV5-4; TRBD2 is a possible D gene (5 bases). The CDR3 has 14 residues. Trimming shortened V by 5 bases and J by 4 bases, and 15 bases separated the two germline ends. Germline V gene lookup returns CDR1 SGHNT and CDR2 YYREEE (reference sequence). CDR3 loop: CASSFKGGRETQYF. The CDR3 nucleotides read TGTGCCAGCAGTTTCAAAGGAGGAAGAGAGACCCAGTACTTC.

This clonotype was picked up a small number of times. The genes are TRBV29-1 and TRBJ2-7; a weak D match, TRBD1 (5 bases). Per germline, CDR1 SQVTM and CDR2 ANQGSEA. The CDR3 sequence is 11 residues long. Trimming cost V 4 bases and J 1 base, with 5 bases left between them. CDR3 sequence: CSVGTSYEQYF. Here the CDR3 DNA reads TGCAGCGTTGGGACATCCTACGAGCAGTACTTC.

The chain recombines TRBV20-1 with TRBJ2-7, with 8 nucleotides matching TRBD2. The CDR3 length is 14 residues. In germline, CDR1 is DFQATT, CDR2 SNEGSKA (reference sequence). V lost 1 base to trimming and J lost 3 bases; unmatched junction nucleotides: 5. This CDR3 is CSARGGTSIYEQYF. CDR3 sequence (DNA): TGCAGTGCTAGAGGGGGGACTAGTATCTACGAGCAGTACTTC.

This clonotype was picked up many times. The V gene is TRBV12-3 or TRBV12-4, the J gene TRBJ2-2; D perhaps matches TRBD2 (5 bases). Trimming took off 3 bases at V and 8 bases at J, with 7 bases between the two ends. The CDR3 contains 12 residues. The CDR3 region is CASSLWTGELFF. CDR3 nucleotides: TGTGCCAGCAGTTTGTGGACTGGGGAGCTGTTTTTT.

Only a few counts were recorded for this clonotype. The J gene is TRBJ2-7, the V gene TRBV5-1; a weak D match, TRBD2 (6 bases). V shed 0 bases and J shed 4 bases, with 14 bases lying between them. The CDR3 spans 15 residues. Germline CDR1 is SGHRS and CDR2 is YFSETQ. The CDR3 sequence: CASSLAVREVYEQYF. For the CDR3, the DNA is TGCGCCAGCAGCTTGGCCGTGCGGGAAGTATACGAGCAGTACTTC.

This clonotype was recorded at least ten times. The chain links TRBV7-9 to TRBJ1-1, with TRBD1 matching over 9 bases. CDR3 length: 16 amino acids. J lost 6 bases, V lost 4 bases, and 12 bases had no gene match. Germline CDR1 SEHNR, CDR2 FQNEAQ (reference sequence). The CDR3 DNA follows: TGTGCCAGCAGCTCGACACATACAGGGGGCACCGCTGAAGCTTTCTTT. Amino acid sequence: CASSSTHTGGTAEAFF.